The 6 T cell receptor beta chains presented below share a single source sample, sequenced in a study of PD-L1 blockade in urothelial cancer. This sample's time point: peripheral blood 6 weeks after treatment start. Sequencing was performed with immunoSEQ multiplex PCR; in TCRdb, only in-frame clones are kept and a portion is missing. The sample yields approximately 110,000 clones, approximately 90% seen once. Sequencing used PBMCs, obtained around atezolizumab (anti-PD-L1) treatment. The receptor source for this set is a man in his sixties with urothelial cancer.

This chain joins TRBV2 and TRBJ2-3; possible D gene TRBD2, 5 bases. The CDR3 totals 13 residues. Per the germline V gene, CDR1 is SNHLY and CDR2 is FYNNEI. Trimming took off 3 bases at V and 8 bases at J, with 12 bases between the two ends. CDR3 loop: CASSEDGGPTQYF. DNA for the CDR3: TGTGCCAGCAGTGAGGATGGAGGCCCTACGCAGTATTTT.

In its sample, this clone was seen once. The J gene is TRBJ1-5, the V gene TRBV10-1; TRBD1 agrees at 9 bases. This CDR3 has 18 residues. Per germline, CDR1 WNHNN and CDR2 SYGVQD (reference sequence). J was trimmed by 2 bases and V by 6 bases; bases with no gene match: 14. The DNA for the CDR3 is TGCGCCAGCAGCTACCAGAAAAGACAGGGGGTGGGCAATCAGCCCCAGCATTTT. This sequence encodes CASSYQKRQGVGNQPQHF.

The V call is TRBV29-1, the J call TRBJ1-1; tentatively, D is TRBD1 (6 bases). The germline V and J ends were trimmed by 8 bases and 4 bases, with 14 bases remaining between them. CDR3 length equals 12 residues. The germline gives CDR1 SQVTM, CDR2 ANQGSEA. The CDR3 DNA reads as TGCAGCCACGCCGGGGGGGCCACTGAAGCTTTCTTT. Translated: CSHAGGATEAFF.

This clone was picked up one time. The chain has TRBV5-4 and TRBJ1-1; D not certain. Looked up from germline, CDR1 is SGHNT and CDR2 is YYREEE (reference sequence). This CDR3 has 14 residues. V lost 3 bases to trimming and J lost 2 bases, with 11 bases between them. Written as DNA, the CDR3 is TGTGCCAGCAGCTCTCTCCAGAAAAACACTGAAGCTTTCTTT. Residues: CASSSLQKNTEAFF.

The V and J genes are TRBV7-2 and TRBJ2-5; 8 bases line up with TRBD2. The CDR3 extends over 15 amino acids. V gave up 6 bases and J gave up 2 bases; unmatched junction bases: 8. Germline CDR1 and CDR2: SGHTA and FQGNSA. The CDR3, as DNA: TGTGCCAGCAGATCCGGACTAGCCCCACAAGAGACCCAGTACTTC. The encoded protein is CASRSGLAPQETQYF.

V is TRBV7-6 and J is TRBJ2-1; 8 bases agree with TRBD2. The CDR3 runs to 17 residues. The germline gives CDR1 SGHVS, CDR2 FNYEAQ. Trimming took 1 base from V and 7 from J; bases not matched to a gene: 12. The CDR3 spells CASSLVPPGLGRNEQFF. CDR3 bases: TGTGCCAGCAGCTTAGTACCCCCGGGACTAGGTCGGAATGAGCAGTTCTTC.